This T cell receptor (beta chain) was found in a study of blood T cells in healthy people across ages. This clonotype has just one count. Between the trimmed V and J ends, which lost 8 bases and 1 base, there was a span of 14 bases. CDR1 SNHLY and CDR2 FYNNEI come from the germline V gene. There are 14 residues in the CDR3. It was with a sample-barcoded 5' primer and a J-beta primer mix that a second PCR of roughly 7 to 12 cycles was run. Tagging of each cDNA molecule was performed by a template-switch adaptor with 12 random nucleotides. From the 5' RACE reads, TCRdb called clonotypes with MiXCR, one entry per CDR3 protein. Counted here are over 1,500,000 distinct CDR3 sequences, around half occurring once; the ten biggest clones make up approximately 2%.

The sample consisted of blood. This TCR was sampled from a middle-aged woman in good health. The chain has TRBV2 and TRBJ2-5; D possibly matches TRBD1 or TRBD2 (6 bases each). CDR3 in amino acids: CASESTGAQETQYF. DNA of the CDR3: TGTGCCAGCGAGTCAACGGGGGCCCAAGAGACCCAGTACTTC.